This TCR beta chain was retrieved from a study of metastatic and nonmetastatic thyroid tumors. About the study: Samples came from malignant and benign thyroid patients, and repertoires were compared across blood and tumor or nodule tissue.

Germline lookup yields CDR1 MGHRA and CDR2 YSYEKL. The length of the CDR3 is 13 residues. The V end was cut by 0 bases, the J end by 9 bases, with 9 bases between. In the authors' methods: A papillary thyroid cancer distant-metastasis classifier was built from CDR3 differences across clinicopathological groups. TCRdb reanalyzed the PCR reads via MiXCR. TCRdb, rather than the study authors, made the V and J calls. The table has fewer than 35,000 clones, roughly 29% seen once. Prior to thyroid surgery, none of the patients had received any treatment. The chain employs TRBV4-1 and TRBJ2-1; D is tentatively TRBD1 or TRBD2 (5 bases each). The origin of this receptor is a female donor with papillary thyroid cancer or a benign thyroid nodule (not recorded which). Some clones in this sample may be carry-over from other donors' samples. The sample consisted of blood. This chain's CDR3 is CASSQEWGSEQFF. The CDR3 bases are TGCGCCAGCAGCCAAGAATGGGGGAGTGAGCAGTTCTTC.